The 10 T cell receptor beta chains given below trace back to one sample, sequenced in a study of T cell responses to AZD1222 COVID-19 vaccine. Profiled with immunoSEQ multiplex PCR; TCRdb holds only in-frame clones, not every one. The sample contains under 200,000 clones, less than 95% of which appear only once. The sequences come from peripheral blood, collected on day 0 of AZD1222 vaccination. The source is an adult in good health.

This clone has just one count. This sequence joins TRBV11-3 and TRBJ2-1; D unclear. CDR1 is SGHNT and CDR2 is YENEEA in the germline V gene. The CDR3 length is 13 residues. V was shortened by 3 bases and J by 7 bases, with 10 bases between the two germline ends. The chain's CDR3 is CASSFTFLNEQFF. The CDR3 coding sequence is TGTGCCAGCAGCTTTACCTTTTTGAATGAGCAGTTCTTC.

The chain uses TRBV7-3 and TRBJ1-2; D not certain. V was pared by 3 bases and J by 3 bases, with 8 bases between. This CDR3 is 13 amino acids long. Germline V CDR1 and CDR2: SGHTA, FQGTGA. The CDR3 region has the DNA TGTGCCAGCAGCTTGGATAAGGACTATGGCTACACCTTC. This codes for CASSLDKDYGYTF.

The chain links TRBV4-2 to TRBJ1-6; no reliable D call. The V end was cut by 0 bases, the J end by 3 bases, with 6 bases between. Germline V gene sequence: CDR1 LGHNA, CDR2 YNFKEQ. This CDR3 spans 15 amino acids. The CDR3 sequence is CASSQEVGYNSPLHF. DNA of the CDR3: TGTGCCAGCAGCCAAGAGGTGGGCTATAATTCACCCCTCCACTTT.

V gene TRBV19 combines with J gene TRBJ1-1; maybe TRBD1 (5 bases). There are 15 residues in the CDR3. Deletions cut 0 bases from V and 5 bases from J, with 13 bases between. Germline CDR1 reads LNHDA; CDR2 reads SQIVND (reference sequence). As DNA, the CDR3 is TGTGCCAGTAGTATAGATCGCCCAGGGTGGACTGAAGCTTTCTTT. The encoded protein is CASSIDRPGWTEAFF.

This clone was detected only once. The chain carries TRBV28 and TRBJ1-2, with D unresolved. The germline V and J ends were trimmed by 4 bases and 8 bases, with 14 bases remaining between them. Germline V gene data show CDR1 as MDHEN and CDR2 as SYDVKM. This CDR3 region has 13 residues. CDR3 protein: CASSSVLDGGYTF. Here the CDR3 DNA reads TGTGCCAGCAGTTCCGTGCTAGACGGCGGCTACACCTTC.

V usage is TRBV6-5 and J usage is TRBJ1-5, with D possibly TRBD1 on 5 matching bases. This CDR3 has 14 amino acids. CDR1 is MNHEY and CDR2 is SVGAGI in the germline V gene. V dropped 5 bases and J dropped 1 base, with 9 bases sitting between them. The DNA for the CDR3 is TGTGCCAGCAGTAGCTGGGGCAGCAATCAGCCCCAGCATTTT. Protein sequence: CASSSWGSNQPQHF.

The DNA of the CDR3 is TGCGCCAGCAGTGAGTCGGACGGGGCCGACACTGAAGCTTTCTTT. This translates into CASSESDGADTEAFF. The rearrangement uses TRBV10-1 and TRBJ1-1; D might be TRBD1 (5 bases). Germline CDR1 is WNHNN and CDR2 is SYGVQD (reference sequence). The CDR3 runs to 15 residues. Deletions cut 0 bases from V and 3 bases from J, with 11 bases between.

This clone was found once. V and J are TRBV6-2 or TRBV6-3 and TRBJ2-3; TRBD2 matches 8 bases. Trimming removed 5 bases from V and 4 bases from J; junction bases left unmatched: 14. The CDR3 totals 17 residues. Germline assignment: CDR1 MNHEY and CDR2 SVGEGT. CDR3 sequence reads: CASSLPQVAGGPDTQYF. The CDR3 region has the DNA TGTGCCAGCAGTCTCCCTCAGGTGGCGGGGGGCCCAGATACGCAGTATTTT.

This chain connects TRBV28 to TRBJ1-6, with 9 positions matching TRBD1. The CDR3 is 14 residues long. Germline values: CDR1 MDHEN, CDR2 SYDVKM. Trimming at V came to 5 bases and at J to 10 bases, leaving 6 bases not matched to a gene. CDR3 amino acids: CASSLTGGESPLHF. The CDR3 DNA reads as TGTGCCAGCAGTCTTACAGGGGGCGAATCACCCCTCCACTTT.

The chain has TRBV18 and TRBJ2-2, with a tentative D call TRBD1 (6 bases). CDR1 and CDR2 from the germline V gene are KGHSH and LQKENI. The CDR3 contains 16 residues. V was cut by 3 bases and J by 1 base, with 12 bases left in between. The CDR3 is CASSPKPGQNTGELFF. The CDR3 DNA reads TGTGCCAGCTCACCTAAACCGGGACAGAACACCGGGGAGCTGTTTTTT.